The clone carrying this TCR beta chain has more than one count but fewer than ten. Its antigen is currently unknown. These data come from a study of response to subunit inactivated influenza vaccine. Study results and caveats: Each seasonal influenza vaccination, the authors suggested, recruits few new T cells.

One entry per CDR3 protein, called by TCRdb with MiXCR from the RT-PCR reads. The sample holds over 800,000 distinct CDR3 sequences; roughly 20% are singletons and the top ten take 10%. Germline V CDR1 and CDR2: MDHEN, SYDVKM. Germline trimming cut 6 bases from V and 5 bases from J; bases unmatched to any gene: 6. The length of the CDR3 is 14 residues. The J gene is TRBJ2-5, the V gene TRBV28, with 10 nucleotides matching TRBD2. This receptor was obtained from a man between 45 and 60 years old who received an inactivated influenza vaccine. This material consisted of PBMCs from blood, taken less than 6 days after vaccination. The CDR3 loop reads CASRSSGSGETQYF. The CDR3 DNA reads TGTGCCAGCAGATCTAGCGGGAGTGGCGAGACCCAGTACTTC.